Each of the 10 T cell receptor beta chains below was sequenced from the same sample in a study of cytomegalovirus exposure and HLA in healthy donors. The PCR ran on 60 Vbeta and 13 Jbeta primers. Data came from immunoSEQ multiplex PCR; TCRdb stores just in-frame clones and leaves some out. The sample lists about 160,000 clones; roughly 80% were seen once. The sample taken for sequencing was PBMCs. The receptors shown here come from a man aged 40-49 years in good health and CMV-seronegative.

In this sample, this clone turned up a few times. This sequence joins TRBV2 and TRBJ2-1; D is possibly TRBD1 (6 bases). The CDR3 runs 11 residues. V was clipped by 6 bases and J by 10 bases, with 10 bases between them. Germline V gives CDR1 SNHLY, CDR2 FYNNEI. The DNA of the CDR3 is TGTGCCAGCAGATATGACAGGGAGCAGTTCTTC. It yields the protein CASRYDREQFF. Complete variable domain (other parts from reference TRBV2 and TRBJ2-1): EPEVTQTPSHQVTQMGQEVILRCVPISNHLYFYWYRQILGQKVEFLVSFYNNEISEKSEIFDDQFSVERPDGSNFTLKIRSTKLEDSAMYFCASRYDREQFFGPGTRLTVL.

This chain links TRBV19 with TRBJ1-6, with TRBD1 identical over 8 bases. Germline CDR1 LNHDA, CDR2 SQIVND (reference sequence). The CDR3 consists of 15 residues. The J segment lost 10 bases and the V segment lost 5 bases, leaving 10 bases of the junction unmatched. CDR3 nucleotide sequence: TGTGCCAGTAGTCCAAAGACAGGGGTCGGCTCACCCCTCCACTTT. This translates into CASSPKTGVGSPLHF.

This clone occurred a few times. The chain employs TRBV4-1 and TRBJ2-1; 12 bases are shared with TRBD2. The germline CDR1 and CDR2 sequences are MGHRA and YSYEKL. CDR3 length: 17 residues. V gave up 1 base and J gave up 6 bases; unmatched junction bases: 7. The CDR3 DNA sequence: TGCGCCAGCAGCCAAGCACCTACTAGCGGGGGGAGCAATGAGCAGTTCTTC. It encodes CASSQAPTSGGSNEQFF.

The chain couples TRBV27 to TRBJ1-5; 9 bases are a match to TRBD1. CDR1 and CDR2 (germline): MNHEY, SMNVEV (reference sequence). This CDR3 is 14 amino acids long. Trimming at V came to 5 bases and at J to 2 bases, leaving 1 base not matched to a gene. The CDR3 DNA reads TGTGCCAGCAGTACAGGGGGCGGCAATCAGCCCCAGCATTTT. This gives the protein CASSTGGGNQPQHF.

The V and J genes are TRBV18 and TRBJ2-2; tentatively, D is TRBD2 (7 bases). CDR1 is KGHSH and CDR2 is LQKENI in the germline V gene. V was trimmed by 1 base and J by 3 bases, leaving 15 bases between them. CDR3 length equals 17 residues. The DNA of the CDR3 is TGTGCCAGCTCACCACTGCGGACTAGGGGGGACACCGGGGAGCTGTTTTTT. Translation gives CASSPLRTRGDTGELFF.

The gene calls are TRBV27 and TRBJ1-3, with D possibly being TRBD1 (6 bases). Deletions cut 6 bases from V and 2 bases from J, with 14 bases between. The CDR3 runs to 15 residues. Germline V gives CDR1 MNHEY, CDR2 SMNVEV (reference sequence). In DNA form, the CDR3 reads TGTGCCAGCAGCTCAGACAGGAAGGCTGGAAACACCATATATTTT. Protein sequence: CASSSDRKAGNTIYF.

The chain's CDR3 is CASSKKVSGDNSNQPQHF. CDR3 in DNA: TGTGCCAGCAGCAAAAAAGTTTCGGGGGATAATAGCAATCAGCCCCAGCATTTT. V is TRBV21-1 and J is TRBJ1-5. TRBV21-1 is listed as a pseudogene. CDR3 length: 18 residues.

This rearrangement joins TRBV2 to TRBJ2-1, with 8 bases lining up with TRBD2. Trimming removed 0 bases from V and 5 bases from J; junction bases left unmatched: 6. The CDR3 runs to 16 residues. Germline CDR1 SNHLY, CDR2 FYNNEI. For the CDR3, the DNA is TGTGCCAGCAGTGAAGCCATCGGGGGGGCCAACAATGAGCAGTTCTTC. This translates into CASSEAIGGANNEQFF.

The chain is built from TRBV29-1 and TRBJ1-1; D might be TRBD1 (5 bases). The CDR3 spans 11 residues. Germline V gene lookup returns CDR1 SQVTM and CDR2 ANQGSEA. V lost 7 bases, J lost 4 bases, and 10 bases lay in between. The CDR3 sequence: CSGIQVTEAFF. In DNA form, the CDR3 reads TGCAGCGGAATACAGGTCACTGAAGCTTTCTTT.

The chain joins TRBV7-9 to TRBJ2-1; no firm D call. Between the trimmed V and J ends, which lost 7 bases and 7 bases, there was a span of 17 bases. Germline CDR1 SEHNR, CDR2 FQNEAQ (reference sequence). The CDR3 covers 14 residues. CDR3 sequence (DNA): TGTGCCAGCACCGATAGCTGGCGGCAGAATGAGCAGTTCTTC. It specifies CASTDSWRQNEQFF. Filled out from reference TRBV7-9 and TRBJ2-1, the complete variable domain reads DTGVSQNPRHKITKRGQNVTFRCDPISEHNRLYWYRQTLGQGPEFLTYFQNEAQLEKSRLLSDRFSAERPKGSFSTLEIQRTEQGDSAMYLCASTDSWRQNEQFFGPGTRLTVL.